This TCR beta chain was captured in a study of T cell responses to AZD1222 COVID-19 vaccine. About the study: Pooled samples include second doses given at about 4 or 12 weeks.

Germline V gene sequence: CDR1 MDHEN, CDR2 SYDVKM. The CDR3 is made up of 15 amino acids. The J segment lost 6 bases and the V segment lost 8 bases, leaving 7 bases of the junction unmatched. As concerns this clone: Its antigen is undetermined.

Study-wide findings and caveats: A rise in Spike-specific TCR breadth and depth followed two AZD1222 doses. As reported, nearly half of all spike-specific TCRs target variant regions that are unmutated. Clonal diversity may have been underestimated, and the donors were mostly white British, with more females than males.

This table comes from immunoSEQ multiplex PCR, and its TCRdb copy is limited to in-frame clones, with some not included. The sample consists of about 140,000 clones, approximately 92% of them appearing once. This chain connects TRBV28 to TRBJ1-6, with TRBD1 matching 10 bases. The TCR comes from an adult in good health. This specimen was peripheral blood, taken on day 0 of AZD1222 vaccination. The CDR3 sequence: CASLNGDRGNSPLHF. In DNA, the CDR3 is TGTGCCAGCTTGAATGGGGACAGGGGTAATTCACCCCTCCACTTT. Based on the CDR3 plus reference TRBV28 and TRBJ1-6, the full variable domain is DVKVTQSSRYLVKRTGEKVFLECVQDMDHENMFWYRQDPGLGLRLIYFSYDVKMKEKGDIPEGYSVSREKKERFSLILESASTNQTSMYLCASLNGDRGNSPLHFGNGTRLTVT.